The 4 T cell receptor beta chains below come from one sample, sequenced in a study of T cell repertoires in cytomegalovirus infection. Via MiXCR, TCRdb re-called the reads, giving one row per CDR3 protein. The data show roughly 720,000 distinct CDR3 sequences, about 40% seen once. Sequencing was done on a sample of PBMCs. The source is a human donor in good health (CMV status not recorded). Some clones in this sample may be carry-over from other donors' samples.

The chain links TRBV4-1 to TRBJ1-2, with 11 bases aligning to TRBD1. With V trimmed by 8 bases and J by 5 bases, 7 bases remained unmatched. The CDR3 totals 14 residues. Germline CDR1 reads MGHRA; CDR2 reads YSYEKL. CDR3 residues: CASRSGQGVYGYTF. The CDR3 DNA reads TGCGCCAGCCGCTCGGGACAGGGGGTTTATGGCTACACCTTC.

The V and J genes are TRBV5-1 and TRBJ1-1; TRBD1 is a possible D gene (6 bases). The V gene lost 4 bases and the J gene lost 0 bases, with 13 bases spanning the gap. CDR1 and CDR2 from the germline V gene are SGHRS and YFSETQ. The CDR3 length is 15 residues. CDR3 protein: CASSTRQEMNTEAFF. The CDR3, as DNA: TGCGCCAGCAGCACCCGACAGGAGATGAACACTGAAGCTTTCTTT.

The gene calls are TRBV28 and TRBJ1-6; D is uncertain. V was shortened by 6 bases and J by 2 bases, with 14 bases between the two germline ends. There are 16 residues in the CDR3. The germline V gene has CDR1 MDHEN and CDR2 SYDVKM. CDR3 loop: CASSPGEATYNSPLHF. DNA for the CDR3: TGTGCCAGCAGCCCCGGCGAGGCGACCTATAATTCACCCCTCCACTTT.

The chain uses TRBV4-1 and TRBJ2-1; 7 bases match TRBD2. V shed 1 base and J 4 bases; nucleotides not matched to a gene: 13. In germline, CDR1 is MGHRA, CDR2 YSYEKL. The CDR3 consists of 18 residues. CDR3 DNA: TGCGCCAGCAGCCAAGCCGCCCACGCGGGAGAGATTTACAATGAGCAGTTCTTC. It specifies CASSQAAHAGEIYNEQFF.